This T cell receptor beta chain emerged from a study of cytomegalovirus exposure and HLA in healthy donors. The PCR made use of 60 Vbeta and 13 Jbeta primers. Measured with immunoSEQ multiplex PCR; TCRdb has only the in-frame clones, and not every one. Here the sample spans 140,000 or so clones, over 65% being singletons. The CDR3 covers 12 residues. Germline CDR1 reads MDHEN; CDR2 reads SYDVKM. V lost 5 bases and J lost 12, with 16 bases in between. Sequencing was performed on PBMCs. This receptor was obtained from a man aged 18-30 years in good health and CMV-seropositive. The chain links TRBV28 to TRBJ1-1; a weak D match, TRBD1 (5 bases). The DNA of the CDR3 is TGTGCCAGCAGTCGCCAGACAGTCCTTCCTTTCTTT. It encodes CASSRQTVLPFF.